The sequence of this T cell receptor (beta chain) was determined in a study of shared clonotypes between healthy human individuals. On this clone itself: Its antigen is not known.

Deep-level assay runs were performed. The unsorted PBMC replicate PCRs were performed with roughly 300 ng DNA, 25,000 to 30,000 T cell genomes. Repertoires were generated with immunoSEQ multiplex PCR, while TCRdb's copy carries only in-frame clones and drops some. Among some 500,000 clones, 75% to 80% were seen once, and the ten largest hold around 13%. General study points: Donor scarcity curtailed the genetic and exposure-history diversity represented herein.

The CDR3 runs to 14 residues. Unmatched junction bases numbered 0, after V lost 4 bases and J lost 0 bases. Per the germline V gene, CDR1 is MNHEY and CDR2 is SVGAGI. It was around 91 million PBMCs that unsorted samples used for genomic DNA. Sequencing used PBMCs. The chain recombines TRBV6-5 with TRBJ2-7, with TRBD1 matching over 10 bases. This clonotype originated in a woman between 40 and 50 years old in good health. Some clones in this sample may be carry-over from other donors' samples. The CDR3 sequence is CASSWTGGSYEQYF. The DNA for the CDR3 is TGTGCCAGCAGTTGGACAGGGGGCTCCTACGAGCAGTACTTC.